This TCR beta chain was retrieved from a study of vaccination and CD4 T cells after COVID-19. Sequenced with the Oncomine TCR Beta short-read assay was DNA taken from cultured CD4+ T cells. It was cultured CD4+ T cells from which genomic DNA was extracted. TCRdb re-analysed the PCR reads in MiXCR, keeping a single row per CDR3 protein. The data contain around 10,000 distinct CDR3 sequences, about 30% of them seen just once; the ten biggest clones take up roughly 14%. Stated treatment: approximately 9-day PBMC culture with coronavirus spike peptide pools or control peptides (ViraFEST assay). Overall study findings and caveats: Analysis of convalescent patients found that 304 of 307 vaccine-specific clones were spike mono-reactive.

Points on this clonotype: Its specificity is unknown.

CDR3 length: 12 residues. V lost 4 bases and J lost 8, with 11 bases in between. The V gene's germline CDR1 is SQVTM and CDR2 ANQGSEA. The chain links TRBV29-1 to TRBJ2-2; the D is unclear. Material: CD4+ T cells from blood, cultured in vitro, obtained after SARS-CoV-2 vaccination. The clonotype was recovered from a human donor who had recovered from COVID-19. Here the CDR3 reads CSVGSYSGELFF. The CDR3 DNA reads TGCAGCGTTGGGAGTTATTCTGGGGAGCTGTTTTTT.